This passage covers 16 T cell receptor beta chains from one sample sequenced in a study of identical twins listed by TCRdb under 2016. The library came from 5' RACE. The sequencing machine was an Illumina HiSeq 2000. Through fastp at Q25 and MiXCR, TCRdb rebuilt clones from the public reads, retaining in-frame beta chains. Identical CDR3 proteins give one entry, which carries the most common genes and DNA. This sample is represented by approximately 500,000 distinct CDR3 sequences; 12% to 15% of them were singletons. The ten most abundant clones make up roughly 0.4% of the sample. These data also formed part of another study, on yellow fever vaccine responses in identical twins.

The specimen sequenced was CD4+ T cells sorted from blood. The receptors were gathered from a woman aged 18 to 35 in good health.

In this sample, this clonotype turned up a few times. This chain uses TRBV20-1 with TRBJ2-3; tentatively, D is TRBD2 (5 bases). The V and J ends lost 5 bases and 8 bases respectively, with 20 bases between them. From germline, CDR1 is DFQATT and CDR2 SNEGSKA (reference sequence). This CDR3 contains 14 residues. This chain's CDR3 is CSAPHEAVAATQYF. The CDR3 DNA follows: TGCAGTGCTCCCCACGAAGCGGTGGCGGCTACGCAGTATTTT.

The chain employs TRBV24-1 and TRBJ1-1; D not certain. This CDR3 comprises 13 residues. V shed 5 bases and J shed 2 bases, with 8 bases lying between them. CDR1 and CDR2 (germline): KGHDR, SFDVKD. In nucleotides, the CDR3 is TGTGCCACCAGTGCGACACCTAACACTGAAGCTTTCTTT. Translated: CATSATPNTEAFF.

The V call is TRBV9, the J call TRBJ2-6; D gene unclear. Germline V gene data show CDR1 as SGDLS and CDR2 as YYNGEE. Trimming pared 4 bases from V and 0 bases from J, leaving 11 bases between. There are 16 residues in the CDR3. In nucleotides, the CDR3 is TGTGCCAGCAGCCCCCCCGGGTCCTCTGGGGCCAACGTCCTGACTTTC. Translation gives CASSPPGSSGANVLTF.

The table lists this clonotype with many counts. The chain carries TRBV29-1 and TRBJ2-2; 15 positions agree with TRBD2. The CDR3 sequence is 19 residues long. CDR1 and CDR2 from the germline V gene are SQVTM and ANQGSEA. The J segment lost 4 bases and the V segment lost 6 bases, leaving 15 bases of the junction unmatched. CDR3 DNA: TGCAGCGTCAAACTTGGACTAGCGGGAGGGGGGGACGGCACCGGGGAGCTGTTTTTT. The encoded protein is CSVKLGLAGGGDGTGELFF.

V is TRBV11-2 and J is TRBJ2-1; D is perhaps TRBD1 (6 bases). Germline values: CDR1 SGHAT, CDR2 FQNNGV. This CDR3 has 13 residues. V was shortened by 4 bases and J by 10 bases, with 14 bases between the two germline ends. CDR3 bases: TGTGCCAGCAGCTGGTACAGGGAAGTGGAGCAGTTCTTC. The encoded protein is CASSWYREVEQFF.

There are a few counts of this clonotype. The chain joins TRBV5-6 to TRBJ2-3; TRBD2 might be the D (6 bases). The CDR3 contains 17 residues. From germline, CDR1 is SGHDT and CDR2 YYEEEE. V gave up 1 base and J gave up 1 base, with 16 bases separating them. The CDR3 region has the DNA TGTGCCAGCAGCTTGAGTTTGGGCGGGACCCGCACAGATACGCAGTATTTT. Amino acids: CASSLSLGGTRTDTQYF. The full variable domain, with the rest looked up from reference TRBV5-6 and TRBJ2-3, is DAGVTQSPTHLIKTRGQQVTLRCSPKSGHDTVSWYQQALGQGPQFIFQYYEEEERQRGNFPDRFSGHQFPNYSSELNVNALLLGDSALYLCASSLSLGGTRTDTQYFGPGTRLTVL.

This clonotype showed up just a few times. The chain links TRBV10-3 to TRBJ2-5; 10 positions match TRBD1. The CDR3 is 17 residues long. CDR1 is ENHRY, CDR2 SYGVKD, per germline. Germline trimming cut 4 bases from V and 4 bases from J; bases unmatched to any gene: 12. The CDR3 here is CAISGSSGDRGIETQYF. The DNA of the CDR3 is TGTGCCATCAGTGGGTCATCGGGGGACAGGGGAATAGAGACCCAGTACTTC.

Only a few counts were recorded for this clonotype. The chain joins TRBV4-1 to TRBJ2-1; no clear D. CDR3 size: 15 residues. V shed 0 bases and J shed 6 bases, with 12 bases lying between them. Germline-derived CDR1 and CDR2 are MGHRA and YSYEKL. This CDR3 reads CASSQEGFIGNEQFF. CDR3 coding DNA: TGCGCCAGCAGCCAAGAGGGTTTCATTGGCAATGAGCAGTTCTTC.

This chain connects TRBV5-6 to TRBJ1-1, with D unclear. CDR1 is SGHDT, CDR2 YYEEEE, per germline. The CDR3 is 12 amino acids. Deletions cut 1 base from V and 8 bases from J, with 9 bases between. CDR3 region: CASSLLDREAFF. The CDR3 nucleotides read TGTGCCAGCAGCTTGTTGGACCGAGAAGCTTTCTTT.

The chain has TRBV7-2 and TRBJ2-2; 10 nucleotides agree with TRBD2. V shed 0 bases and J 4 bases; nucleotides not matched to a gene: 11. This CDR3 spans 19 amino acids. Germline CDR1 and CDR2: SGHTA and FQGNSA. The CDR3 protein is CASSLAGGLAVTSTGELFF. The CDR3 DNA sequence: TGTGCCAGCAGCTTAGCCGGCGGACTAGCGGTAACTTCCACCGGGGAGCTGTTTTTT.

There are a few counts of this clonotype. The CDR3 loop is CSVQGRMTYEQYF. As DNA, the CDR3 is TGCAGCGTGCAAGGACGGATGACCTACGAGCAGTACTTC. V gene TRBV29-1 combines with J gene TRBJ2-7; D call uncertain. V lost 6 bases and J lost 2, with 14 bases in between. Germline V gene lookup returns CDR1 SQVTM and CDR2 ANQGSEA. The CDR3 runs to 13 residues.

This clonotype appeared a few times. The chain combines TRBV10-3 with TRBJ2-1; 10 bases map to TRBD1. The CDR3 contains 15 residues. From germline, CDR1 is ENHRY and CDR2 SYGVKD. V lost 7 bases to trimming and J lost 8 bases; unmatched junction nucleotides: 11. The CDR3 protein is CAIKMTGGSADEQFF. The DNA of the CDR3 is TGTGCCATCAAAATGACAGGGGGCTCCGCAGATGAGCAGTTCTTC.

The chain couples TRBV12-5 to TRBJ2-1; 11 positions agree with TRBD2. The V segment lost 4 bases and the J segment 3 bases; nucleotides outside the gene matches: 5. The CDR3 loop spans 16 amino acids. CDR1 LGHNT and CDR2 FRNRAP come from the germline V gene. Written as DNA, the CDR3 is TGTGCTAGTGGTTCCTCTAGCGGGAGGATCTACAATGAGCAGTTCTTC. Protein sequence: CASGSSSGRIYNEQFF.

This clonotype has a handful of counts. V gene TRBV27 combines with J gene TRBJ2-7; TRBD1 matches at 9 bases. V was pared by 6 bases and J by 3 bases, with 6 bases of the junction left unmatched. The CDR3 consists of 14 residues. Germline V gives CDR1 MNHEY, CDR2 SMNVEV (reference sequence). This CDR3 reads CASRGTGRNYEQYF. The CDR3 DNA reads as TGTGCCAGCAGGGGGACAGGGAGAAACTACGAGCAGTACTTC.

This chain joins TRBV2 and TRBJ2-1, with 8 nucleotides matching TRBD2. V shed 3 bases and J 7 bases; nucleotides not matched to a gene: 8. CDR3 length: 15 amino acids. Germline-derived CDR1 and CDR2 are SNHLY and FYNNEI. The CDR3: CASSDFTGTSNEQFF. The CDR3, as DNA: TGTGCCAGCAGTGACTTTACCGGGACTAGTAATGAGCAGTTCTTC.

There are a few counts of this clonotype. The V and J genes are TRBV10-3 and TRBJ2-2; TRBD2 matches 11 bases. CDR1 is ENHRY, CDR2 SYGVKD, per germline. Unmatched junction bases numbered 4, after V lost 6 bases and J lost 1 base. The CDR3 runs to 16 residues. In nucleotides, the CDR3 is TGTGCCATCAGCTCAGGACTAGCGGGGAACACCGGGGAGCTGTTTTTT. Encoded protein: CAISSGLAGNTGELFF.